The 24 T cell receptor beta chains below all came from one sample that was sequenced in a study of blood T cells in healthy people across ages. Next came a second PCR, run for about 6 to 11 cycles, which used a sample-barcoded 5' primer along with a J-beta primer mix. TCRdb re-derived calls from the 5' RACE reads in MiXCR, one entry per CDR3 protein. The profile shows 700,000 or so distinct CDR3 sequences, about 43% of them singletons. The sample was blood. These receptor sequences come from a man at least 80 years old in good health.

The J gene is TRBJ2-1, the V gene TRBV28; 10 nucleotides line up with TRBD1. Trimming at V came to 6 bases and at J to 6 bases, leaving 8 bases not matched to a gene. This CDR3 has 15 amino acids. CDR1 is MDHEN and CDR2 is SYDVKM in the germline V gene. The CDR3 protein is CASSSSGQGGNEQFF. The CDR3 DNA reads as TGTGCCAGCAGCTCGTCCGGACAGGGGGGCAATGAGCAGTTCTTC.

This clonotype was seen a single time. This clone may be a read error of a much larger clone one base away. This rearrangement joins TRBV20-1 to TRBJ2-5; maybe TRBD1 (5 bases). The CDR3 runs to 15 residues. Deletions cut 0 bases from V and 5 bases from J, with 16 bases between. The germline V gene encodes CDR1 DFQATT and CDR2 SNEGSKA (reference sequence). The CDR3 is CSARDKTVFVETQYF. CDR3 nucleotides: TGCAGTGCTAGAGATAAGACAGTCTTCGTCGAGACCCAGTACTTC.

About this clonotype: Just one base apart from a much larger clone, this may be a read error. This chain's CDR3 is CSAREGGPETQYF. In nucleotides, the CDR3 is TGCAGTGCTAGAGAGGGGGGGCCAGAGACCCAGTACTTC. The chain combines TRBV20-1 with TRBJ2-5, with D maybe TRBD2 (7 bases). Germline V gene lookup returns CDR1 DFQATT and CDR2 SNEGSKA (reference sequence). The CDR3 length is 13 residues. Trimming shortened V by 0 bases and J by 4 bases, and 9 bases separated the two germline ends.

The CDR3, as DNA: TGCAGTGCGGTTTACCCGGGGGAAAACCAAGAGACCCAGTACTTC. Translation gives CSAVYPGENQETQYF. The J gene is TRBJ2-5, the V gene TRBV20-1; weak D call: TRBD2 (6 bases). Trimming took off 6 bases at V and 0 bases at J, with 17 bases between the two ends. CDR3 length equals 15 residues. The germline V gene encodes CDR1 DFQATT and CDR2 SNEGSKA (reference sequence).

This clonotype came up many times. The V gene is TRBV7-2, the J gene TRBJ2-7, with D perhaps matching TRBD1 (6 bases). CDR1 and CDR2 from the germline V gene are SGHTA and FQGNSA. This CDR3 is built from 14 residues. Trimming took 5 bases from V and 3 from J, leaving 14 bases between them. As DNA, the CDR3 is TGTGCCAGCAGCAGTAGTGGGGGCGTCTACGAGCAGTACTTC. Amino acid sequence: CASSSSGGVYEQYF.

V is TRBV6-5 and J is TRBJ1-5, with TRBD1 identical over 8 bases. Germline V gene data show CDR1 as MNHEY and CDR2 as SVGAGI. The CDR3 extends over 13 amino acids. J lost 6 bases, V lost 10 bases, and 8 bases had no gene match. The CDR3 is CAIFPGGSQPQHF. The CDR3 DNA reads as TGTGCCATATTTCCAGGGGGCAGTCAGCCCCAGCATTTT.

J is TRBJ2-5 and V is TRBV3-1; TRBD1 might be the D (6 bases). The CDR3 loop spans 15 amino acids. Germline lookup yields CDR1 LGHDT and CDR2 YNNKEL (reference sequence). The V gene lost 3 bases and the J gene lost 7 bases, with 18 bases spanning the gap. The chain's CDR3 is CASSHQTSGHGTQYF. For the CDR3, the DNA is TGTGCCAGCAGCCACCAAACGTCGGGACATGGGACCCAGTACTTC.

As concerns this clonotype: Sequence at one end of the junction differs from germline and may be a read error. The chain links TRBV7-2 to TRBJ2-7, with 8 bases that match TRBD2. Germline CDR1 is SGHTA and CDR2 is FQGNSA. The CDR3 loop spans 15 amino acids. The CDR3 here is CAGSLQGLVDREQYF. The CDR3, as DNA: TGTGCCGGCAGCCTGCAGGGACTAGTGGACCGGGAGCAGTACTTC.

CDR3 DNA: TGTGCCAGCAGCGCCACGGGACAAGCAAGAATTGCAACTAATGAAAAACTGTTTTTT. Protein: CASSATGQARIATNEKLFF. This chain uses TRBV9 with TRBJ1-4, with D maybe TRBD1 (6 bases). CDR1 and CDR2 from the germline V gene are SGDLS and YYNGEE. V shed 3 bases and J shed 0 bases, with 21 bases lying between them. The CDR3 sequence is 19 residues long. Together with reference TRBV9 and TRBJ1-4, the CDR3 gives the full variable domain: DSGVTQTPKHLITATGQRVTLRCSPRSGDLSVYWYQQSLDQGLQFLIQYYNGEERAKGNILERFSAQQFPDLHSELNLSSLELGDSALYFCASSATGQARIATNEKLFFGSGTQLSVL.

This clonotype was detected a few times. The chain couples TRBV6-6 to TRBJ2-5; a possible D gene is TRBD2 (6 bases). V lost 0 bases, J lost 6 bases, and 11 bases lay in between. This CDR3 has 14 amino acids. Germline V gene sequence: CDR1 MNHNY, CDR2 SVGAGI (reference sequence). Here the CDR3 DNA reads TGTGCCAGCAGTTACTCAGCCGGGGGACAGACCCAGTACTTC. It yields the protein CASSYSAGGQTQYF.

This clonotype was counted at least ten times. This chain links TRBV29-1 with TRBJ2-1; TRBD2 might be the D (5 bases). Germline CDR1 SQVTM, CDR2 ANQGSEA. The V and J ends lost 6 bases and 12 bases respectively, with 21 bases between them. CDR3 size: 13 residues. The CDR3 sequence is CSVAGKMSGGQFF. The CDR3 bases are TGCAGCGTGGCCGGGAAAATGTCCGGCGGGCAGTTCTTC.

This clonotype was recorded a few times. The chain combines TRBV29-1 with TRBJ2-7; 11 bases agree with TRBD1. Unmatched junction bases numbered 10, after V lost 4 bases and J lost 2 bases. CDR1 is SQVTM, CDR2 ANQGSEA, per germline. The CDR3 is 16 residues long. The CDR3 DNA reads as TGCAGCGTTGTAAAAGCGGACAGGGGGCCGACCTACGAGCAGTACTTC. Its protein product is CSVVKADRGPTYEQYF.

V gene TRBV6-6 combines with J gene TRBJ2-5; D uncertain. The CDR3 length is 13 residues. Germline loops: CDR1 MNHNY, CDR2 SVGAGI (reference sequence). V dropped 5 bases and J dropped 4 bases, with 11 bases sitting between them. Written as DNA, the CDR3 is TGTGCCAGCAGTGACGTCGGTCGAGAGACCCAGTACTTC. Translation: CASSDVGRETQYF.

This clonotype was observed many times. The chain is built from TRBV7-2 and TRBJ1-4, with 8 bases that match TRBD1. The CDR3 sequence is 15 residues long. Germline V gives CDR1 SGHTA, CDR2 FQGNSA. V was clipped by 5 bases and J by 5 bases; unmatched bases: 7. CDR3 sequence: CASSPRTGRNEKLFF. CDR3 coding DNA: TGTGCCAGCAGCCCGCGGACAGGGAGGAATGAAAAACTGTTTTTT.

The gene calls are TRBV11-2 and TRBJ2-5; possible D gene TRBD1, 5 bases. With the DNA end fitting TRBJ2-4 better, the J assignment may be wrong. The CDR3 consists of 16 residues. Germline assignment: CDR1 SGHAT and CDR2 FQNNGV. In DNA form, the CDR3 reads TGTGCCAGCAGCCCCTTAGGGGTGAGTGAGAAAAACATTCAGTACTTC. Translated: CASSPLGVSEKNIQYF.

This sequence joins TRBV6-2 or TRBV6-3 and TRBJ2-5; 8 nucleotides agree with TRBD1. The closer fit of TRBJ2-7 to the DNA end suggests the J call may be wrong. The CDR3 runs 13 residues. Germline assignment: CDR1 MNHEY and CDR2 SVGEGT. CDR3 DNA: TGTGCCAGCAGTTACGGGACAGGCTGCGAGCAGTACTTC. It codes for CASSYGTGCEQYF.

This clonotype was seen a few times. V gene TRBV29-1 combines with J gene TRBJ2-7; 10 bases are a match to TRBD1. Germline V gene data show CDR1 as SQVTM and CDR2 as ANQGSEA. The CDR3 totals 15 residues. Here the CDR3 reads CSVWGQGQGNYEQYF. The CDR3 region has the DNA TGCAGTGTGTGGGGACAGGGACAGGGGAACTACGAGCAGTACTTC.

The gene calls are TRBV27 and TRBJ2-7; D call uncertain. The V end was cut by 8 bases, the J end by 5 bases, with 16 bases between. The germline gives CDR1 MNHEY, CDR2 SMNVEV (reference sequence). This CDR3 has 13 amino acids. The CDR3, as DNA: TGTGCCAGCCGCGACCAAGTTTTACACGAGCAGTACTTC. Translated, it gives CASRDQVLHEQYF.

The rearrangement uses TRBV28 and TRBJ1-4; 8 bases fit TRBD1. The CDR3 covers 14 residues. Germline assignment: CDR1 MDHEN and CDR2 SYDVKM. The V segment lost 5 bases and the J segment 8 bases; nucleotides outside the gene matches: 7. The DNA for the CDR3 is TGTGCCAGCAGTAGGGACAGGCGGCAGGAAAAACTGTTTTTT. Translating gives CASSRDRRQEKLFF.

This clonotype was counted between two and nine times. The chain couples TRBV3-1 to TRBJ2-1; 7 positions agree with TRBD2. CDR3 length: 15 residues. Germline V gene data show CDR1 as LGHDT and CDR2 as YNNKEL (reference sequence). V lost 2 bases to trimming and J lost 4 bases; unmatched junction nucleotides: 5. CDR3 amino acids: CASSQSSSGYNEQFF. In DNA, the CDR3 is TGTGCCAGCAGCCAATCGTCTAGCGGATACAATGAGCAGTTCTTC.

This clonotype turned up a few times. The V gene is TRBV2, the J gene TRBJ1-6; D is possibly TRBD1 (6 bases). The CDR3 is 14 residues long. The germline gives CDR1 SNHLY, CDR2 FYNNEI. Trimming left V 5 bases short and J 7 bases short, with 12 bases between. CDR3 coding DNA: TGTGCCAGCAGTCGCACAGGGTTGAATTCACCCCTCCACTTT. It encodes CASSRTGLNSPLHF.

The chain has TRBV7-2 and TRBJ1-2, with no clear D. In germline, CDR1 is SGHTA, CDR2 FQGNSA. This CDR3 is 14 amino acids long. V lost 2 bases and J 2 bases, leaving 9 bases between the germline ends. DNA for the CDR3: TGTGCCAGCAGCTTACAAGCCGGGAACTATGGCTACACCTTC. Its translation: CASSLQAGNYGYTF.

The V call is TRBV3-1, the J call TRBJ1-1; D remains unclear. The CDR3 loop spans 13 amino acids. The germline V gene encodes CDR1 LGHDT and CDR2 YNNKEL (reference sequence). Trimming removed 2 bases from V and 3 bases from J, with 7 bases in between. CDR3 in DNA: TGTGCCAGCAGCCAAATGACGGACACTGAAGCTTTCTTT. It is translated as CASSQMTDTEAFF. The complete variable domain, with remaining parts taken from reference TRBV3-1 and TRBJ1-1, reads DTAVSQTPKYLVTQMGNDKSIKCEQNLGHDTMYWYKQDSKKFLKIMFSYNNKELIINETVPNRFSPKSPDKAHLNLHINSLELGDSAVYFCASSQMTDTEAFFGQGTRLTVV.

The chain combines TRBV29-1 with TRBJ1-1, with TRBD1 as a possible D gene (6 bases). Germline assignment: CDR1 SQVTM and CDR2 ANQGSEA. This CDR3 is 14 amino acids long. Trimming removed 2 bases from V and 1 base from J, with 11 bases in between. The CDR3 sequence is CSVETGTPNTEAFF. The CDR3 DNA sequence: TGCAGCGTTGAAACGGGGACACCGAACACTGAAGCTTTCTTT.